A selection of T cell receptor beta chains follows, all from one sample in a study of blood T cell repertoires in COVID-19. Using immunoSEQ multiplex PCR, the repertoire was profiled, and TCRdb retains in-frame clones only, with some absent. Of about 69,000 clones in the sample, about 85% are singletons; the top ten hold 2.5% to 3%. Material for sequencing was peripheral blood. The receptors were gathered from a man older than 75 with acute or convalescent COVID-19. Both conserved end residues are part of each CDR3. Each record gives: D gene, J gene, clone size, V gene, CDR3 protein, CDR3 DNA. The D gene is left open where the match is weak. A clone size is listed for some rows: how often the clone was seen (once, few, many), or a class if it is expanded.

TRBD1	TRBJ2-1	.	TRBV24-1	CATSDSNPGGWDEQFF	TGTGCCACCAGTGACTCAAACCCAGGGGGCTGGGATGAGCAGTTCTTC
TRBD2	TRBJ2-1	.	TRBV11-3	CASSLTGTNYNEQFF	TGTGCCAGCAGCTTAACTGGGACTAACTACAATGAGCAGTTCTTC
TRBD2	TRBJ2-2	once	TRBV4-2	CASSQGLAGGASTGELFF	TGTGCCAGCAGCCAAGGTCTAGCGGGAGGAGCAAGCACCGGGGAGCTGTTTTTT
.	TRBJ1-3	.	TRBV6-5	CAGGQYSGNTIYF	TGTGCCGGCGGGCAGTACTCTGGAAACACCATATATTTT
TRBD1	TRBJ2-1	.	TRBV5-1	CASSAGTGPYNEQFF	TGCGCCAGCAGCGCAGGGACAGGTCCCTACAATGAGCAGTTCTTC
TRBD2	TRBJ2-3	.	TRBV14	CASSQVGGGETDTQYF	TGTGCCAGCAGCCAAGTTGGGGGGGGAGAAACAGATACGCAGTATTTT
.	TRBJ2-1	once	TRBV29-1	CSAPSSYNEQFF	TGCAGTGCCCCTAGCTCCTACAATGAGCAGTTCTTC
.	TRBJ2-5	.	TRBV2	CASSMLGGGETQYF	TGTGCCAGCAGTATGTTGGGTGGCGGGGAGACCCAGTACTTC
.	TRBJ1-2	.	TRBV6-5	CASGLNYGYTF	TGTGCCAGCGGACTTAACTATGGCTACACCTTC
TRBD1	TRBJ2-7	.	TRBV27	CASSLAGQGREQYF	TGTGCCAGCAGTTTAGCGGGACAGGGGAGGGAGCAGTACTTC
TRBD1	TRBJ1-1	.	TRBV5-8	CASSRQGDTEAFF	TGTGCCAGCAGCCGACAGGGTGACACTGAAGCTTTCTTT
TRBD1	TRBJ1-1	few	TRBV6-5	CASSYTTGGAVEAFF	TGTGCCAGCAGTTACACGACAGGGGGCGCGGTTGAAGCTTTCTTT
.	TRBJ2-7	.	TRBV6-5	CASSYSVGSPYEQYF	TGTGCCAGCAGTTACTCGGTCGGGAGCCCCTACGAGCAGTACTTC
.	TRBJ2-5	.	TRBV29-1	CSVGREQETQYF	TGCAGCGTTGGCCGGGAGCAAGAGACCCAGTACTTC
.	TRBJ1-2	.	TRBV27	CASSFHPRDGYTF	TGTGCCAGCAGTTTCCACCCCAGGGATGGCTACACCTTC
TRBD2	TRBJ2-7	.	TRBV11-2	CASSSILAGGPGEQYF	TGTGCCAGCAGCTCTATACTAGCGGGAGGGCCCGGCGAGCAGTACTTC
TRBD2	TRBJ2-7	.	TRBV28	CASSLGSSGRTEQYF	TGTGCCAGCAGTTTGGGGTCTAGCGGGAGAACCGAGCAGTACTTC
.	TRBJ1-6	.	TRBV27	CASSIRTGSPLHF	TGTGCCAGCAGTATCCGGACTGGCTCACCCCTCCACTTT
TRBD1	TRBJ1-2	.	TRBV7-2	CASSLGGQVATYGYTF	TGTGCCAGCAGCTTAGGGGGACAGGTCGCAACCTATGGCTACACCTTC
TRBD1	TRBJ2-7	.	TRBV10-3	CAIIGDRGEQYF	TGTGCCATCATCGGGGACAGAGGCGAGCAGTACTTC
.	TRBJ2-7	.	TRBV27	CASRLSLGQHSSYEQYF	TGTGCCAGCAGACTAAGCCTTGGACAGCACAGCTCCTACGAGCAGTACTTC
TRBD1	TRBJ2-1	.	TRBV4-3	CASSRLTGLGLPYNEQFF	TGCGCCAGCAGCCGCTTGACAGGGTTGGGGTTACCCTACAATGAGCAGTTCTTC
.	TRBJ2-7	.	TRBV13	CASSHISGPTYEQYF	TGTGCCAGCAGCCACATTAGCGGACCGACCTACGAGCAGTACTTC
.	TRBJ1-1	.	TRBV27	CASSFPGSGTEAFF	TGTGCCAGCAGTTTCCCGGGGTCGGGCACTGAAGCTTTCTTT
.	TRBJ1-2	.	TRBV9	CASSNRESNYGYTF	TGTGCCAGCAGCAACCGGGAATCTAACTATGGCTACACCTTC
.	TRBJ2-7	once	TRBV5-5	CASSEHRAPYEQYF	TGTGCCAGCAGCGAACACAGGGCTCCCTACGAGCAGTACTTC
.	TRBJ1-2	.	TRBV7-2	CASSLQAQGIYGYTF	TGTGCCAGCAGCTTGCAGGCACAGGGAATCTATGGCTACACCTTC
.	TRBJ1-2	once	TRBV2	CASRTGPYGYTF	TGTGCCAGCAGGACAGGTCCCTATGGCTACACCTTC
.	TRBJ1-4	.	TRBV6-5	CASSYGSKGKLFF	TGTGCCAGCAGTTACGGGAGCAAGGGAAAACTGTTTTTT
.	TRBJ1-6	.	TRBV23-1	CASSQSGQAGTSYNSPLHF	TGCGCCAGCAGTCAATCGGGGCAGGCGGGGACCTCCTATAATTCACCCCTCCACTTT
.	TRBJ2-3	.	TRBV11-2	CASSLQQSSTDTQYF	TGTGCCAGCAGCTTACAACAATCTAGCACAGATACGCAGTATTTT
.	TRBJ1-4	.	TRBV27	CASSPTRERWDEKLFF	TGTGCCAGCAGTCCCACTAGGGAGCGCTGGGATGAAAAACTGTTTTTT
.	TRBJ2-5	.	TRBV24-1	CATSDLTPGETQYF	TGTGCCACCAGTGATTTGACACCAGGAGAGACCCAGTACTTC
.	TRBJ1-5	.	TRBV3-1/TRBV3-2	CASSQEGGIQPQHF	TGTGCCAGCAGCCAAGAGGGCGGGATTCAGCCCCAGCATTTT
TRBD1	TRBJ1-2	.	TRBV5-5	CASSRTGGDGYTF	TGTGCCAGCAGCAGGACAGGGGGCGATGGCTACACCTTC
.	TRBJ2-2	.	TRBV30	CAWDDGITRDTGELFF	TGTGCCTGGGACGACGGGATCACCCGGGACACCGGGGAGCTGTTTTTT
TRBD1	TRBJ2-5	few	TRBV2	CASNRDRDKTQYF	TGTGCCAGCAACCGGGACAGGGATAAGACCCAGTACTTC
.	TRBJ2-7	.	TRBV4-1	CASSQMWSEGKREQYF	TGCGCCAGCAGCCAAATGTGGTCGGAGGGAAAGCGCGAGCAGTACTTC
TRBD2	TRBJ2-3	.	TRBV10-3	CATRAAGGTDTQYF	TGTGCCACCCGGGCTGCGGGAGGGACAGATACGCAGTATTTT
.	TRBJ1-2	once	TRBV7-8	CASSINRVGYTF	TGTGCCAGCAGCATTAACAGAGTAGGCTACACCTTC
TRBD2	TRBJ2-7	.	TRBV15	CATSRLGLAGGYEQYF	TGTGCCACCAGCAGGTTGGGACTAGCGGGAGGGTACGAGCAGTACTTC
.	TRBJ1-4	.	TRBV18	CASSPLGAGATNEKLFF	TGTGCCAGCTCACCCCTCGGCGCGGGGGCAACTAATGAAAAACTGTTTTTT
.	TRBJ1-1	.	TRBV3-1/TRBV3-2	CASSRGTEAFF	TGTGCCAGCAGTCGCGGGACTGAAGCTTTCTTT
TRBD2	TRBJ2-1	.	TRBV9	CASSAGTSGWYNEQFF	TGTGCCAGCAGCGCCGGGACTAGCGGGTGGTACAATGAGCAGTTCTTC
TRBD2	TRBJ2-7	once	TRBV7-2	CASSPHPSGRAQDEQYF	TGTGCCAGCAGCCCCCACCCTAGCGGGAGGGCCCAGGACGAGCAGTACTTC
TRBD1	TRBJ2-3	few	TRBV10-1	CASNWTGGDDTQYF	TGCGCCAGCAATTGGACAGGGGGCGATGATACGCAGTATTTT
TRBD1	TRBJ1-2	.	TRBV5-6	CASSLGLLGGDPYTF	TGTGCCAGCAGCTTGGGGTTGTTAGGGGGCGACCCCTACACCTTC
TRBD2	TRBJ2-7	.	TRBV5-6	CASSPGLARLYEQYF	TGTGCCAGCAGCCCTGGACTAGCCCGATTGTACGAGCAGTACTTC
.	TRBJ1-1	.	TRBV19	CASRGGNTEAFF	TGTGCCAGCCGAGGTGGGAACACTGAAGCTTTCTTT
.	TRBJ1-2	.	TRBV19	CASSIGQVRTF	TGTGCCAGTAGTATAGGACAGGTCCGCACCTTC
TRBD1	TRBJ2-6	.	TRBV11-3	CASSSDRGRLSGANVLTF	TGTGCCAGCAGCTCGGACAGGGGGCGATTGTCTGGGGCCAACGTCCTGACTTTC
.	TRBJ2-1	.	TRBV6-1	CASSEVESSYNEQFF	TGTGCCAGCAGTGAAGTCGAGAGCTCCTACAATGAGCAGTTCTTC
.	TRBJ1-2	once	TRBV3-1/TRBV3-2	CASSQDLQNYGYTF	TGTGCCAGCAGCCAAGATCTACAGAACTATGGCTACACCTTC